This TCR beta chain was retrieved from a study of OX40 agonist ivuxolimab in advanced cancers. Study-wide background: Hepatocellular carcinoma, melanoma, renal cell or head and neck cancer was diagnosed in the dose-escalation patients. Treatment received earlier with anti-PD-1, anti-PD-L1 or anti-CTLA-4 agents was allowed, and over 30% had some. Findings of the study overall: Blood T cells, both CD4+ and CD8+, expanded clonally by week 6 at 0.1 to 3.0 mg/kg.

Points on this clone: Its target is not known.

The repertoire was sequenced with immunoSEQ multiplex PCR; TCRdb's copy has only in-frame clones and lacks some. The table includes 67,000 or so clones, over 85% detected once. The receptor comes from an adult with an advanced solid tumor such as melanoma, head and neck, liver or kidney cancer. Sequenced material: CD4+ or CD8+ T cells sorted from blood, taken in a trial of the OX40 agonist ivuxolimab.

The CDR3 reads CASSGAWGSNYGYTF. The CDR3 DNA follows: TGTGCCAGCAGTGGGGCGTGGGGCAGTAACTATGGCTACACCTTC. This chain connects TRBV2 to TRBJ1-2; the D gene is possibly TRBD1 (5 bases). CDR3 length equals 15 residues. Germline V gene data show CDR1 as SNHLY and CDR2 as FYNNEI. V was cut by 4 bases and J by 1 base, with 13 bases left in between.